This TCR beta chain was sequenced in a study of blood T cells in healthy people across ages. Findings of the study overall: Roughly linearly, TCR beta diversity per million T cells fell as age increased. No one knew whether donors had CMV, which possibly confounded expanded clonotype changes.

The use of a sample-barcoded 5' primer and a J-beta primer mix characterized a second PCR of about 7 to 12 cycles. Researchers report that a template-switch adaptor with 12 random nucleotides tagged each cDNA molecule. TCRdb redid the calling of the 5' RACE reads with MiXCR, one entry per CDR3 protein. The sample shows roughly 1.5 million distinct CDR3 sequences, roughly two fifths of them seen only once. Details on this clonotype: Its antigen remains unknown.

The germline CDR1 and CDR2 sequences are DFQATT and SNEGSKA (reference sequence). Trimming shortened V by 5 bases and J by 1 base, and 12 bases separated the two germline ends. The CDR3 runs to 14 residues. This clonotype was obtained from a woman aged 18-35 years in good health. The sample taken for sequencing was blood. V and J are TRBV20-1 and TRBJ2-1, with a weak D call TRBD2 (5 bases). CDR3 sequence (DNA): TGCAGTGCTGCCTTTAGGACTTCCTACAATGAGCAGTTCTTC. Translation: CSAAFRTSYNEQFF.